The 16 T cell receptor beta chains presented below share a single source sample, sequenced in a study of blood T cells in healthy people across ages. PCR was performed a second time for about 7 to 11 cycles using a sample-barcoded 5' primer and a J-beta primer mix. TCRdb passed the 5' RACE reads through MiXCR, listing each CDR3 protein once. Among hundreds of thousands of distinct CDR3 sequences listed, more than 20% were seen once. The sample was also reused in another study, on T cells of mothers and their children.

The sequenced sample consisted of blood. The receptors stem from a boy younger than 18 in good health.

This clonotype was counted a few times. The chain joins TRBV7-2 to TRBJ2-3, with D possibly matching TRBD1 (5 bases). Trimming shortened V by 7 bases and J by 5 bases, and 10 bases separated the two germline ends. Germline CDR1 and CDR2: SGHTA and FQGNSA. The CDR3 is made up of 12 amino acids. As DNA, the CDR3 is TGTGCCAGCACCACTCAGGGAGATACGCAGTATTTT. This gives the protein CASTTQGDTQYF.

The rearrangement joins TRBV20-1 to TRBJ2-1; D call uncertain. V lost 3 bases and J lost 0, with 6 bases in between. The CDR3 length is 13 residues. The germline V gene has CDR1 DFQATT and CDR2 SNEGSKA (reference sequence). CDR3 residues: CSARLDSYNEQFF. CDR3 bases: TGCAGTGCTAGGTTGGACTCCTACAATGAGCAGTTCTTC.

The chain recombines TRBV28 with TRBJ2-5; unclear D gene. CDR3 size: 13 residues. With 5 bases removed from V and 7 bases from J, the gap between germline ends came to 14 bases. Germline V gives CDR1 MDHEN, CDR2 SYDVKM. CDR3 bases: TGTGCCAGCAGTCCTCAAGTTAGGGCGACCCAGTACTTC. Translating gives CASSPQVRATQYF.

A few counts support this clonotype. The chain has TRBV4-3 and TRBJ2-7; D is ambiguous. From germline, CDR1 is LGHNA and CDR2 YSLEER. V lost 0 bases, J lost 6 bases, and 15 bases lay in between. This CDR3 has 15 amino acids. CDR3 region: CASSQDRAPPAEQYF. In DNA form, the CDR3 reads TGCGCCAGCAGCCAAGATAGGGCCCCCCCCGCCGAGCAGTACTTC.

This chain links TRBV4-2 with TRBJ2-1; no clear D. Germline V gives CDR1 LGHNA, CDR2 YNFKEQ. CDR3 size: 18 residues. The V gene lost 0 bases and the J gene lost 2 bases, with 17 bases spanning the gap. CDR3 DNA: TGTGCCAGCAGCCAAGAGCCTTCCCGGTCCTCCCCCTACAATGAGCAGTTCTTC. Translated, it gives CASSQEPSRSSPYNEQFF.

The V gene is TRBV5-1, the J gene TRBJ2-3; possible D gene TRBD1, 6 bases. The CDR3 runs 14 residues. Trimming took off 4 bases at V and 3 bases at J, with 12 bases between the two ends. Germline V gene lookup returns CDR1 SGHRS and CDR2 YFSETQ. The DNA of the CDR3 is TGCGCCAGCAGCGTAGGGGGAAGGACAGATACGCAGTATTTT. Translating it yields CASSVGGRTDTQYF.

The chain uses TRBV28 and TRBJ2-1, with 14 bases fitting TRBD2. V trimming: 5 bases; J trimming: 9 bases; junction bases outside the gene matches: 3. The CDR3 runs 14 residues. The V gene's germline CDR1 is MDHEN and CDR2 SYDVKM. CDR3 sequence reads: CASSRLAGGGEQFF. The CDR3 nucleotides are TGTGCCAGCAGTCGACTAGCGGGAGGGGGTGAGCAGTTCTTC. Together with reference TRBV28 and TRBJ2-1, the CDR3 gives the full variable domain: DVKVTQSSRYLVKRTGEKVFLECVQDMDHENMFWYRQDPGLGLRLIYFSYDVKMKEKGDIPEGYSVSREKKERFSLILESASTNQTSMYLCASSRLAGGGEQFFGPGTRLTVL.

This clonotype showed up just a few times. The rearrangement joins TRBV11-2 to TRBJ2-1; possible D gene TRBD1, 5 bases. CDR1 and CDR2 (germline): SGHAT, FQNNGV. The CDR3 spans 14 residues. Trimming took off 2 bases at V and 6 bases at J, with 11 bases between the two ends. The DNA for the CDR3 is TGTGCCAGCAGCTTAAATGGGGCCCCCAATGAGCAGTTCTTC. Its translation: CASSLNGAPNEQFF.

The V call is TRBV12-3 or TRBV12-4, the J call TRBJ2-2; D unresolved. The CDR3 has 12 residues. Between the trimmed V and J ends, which lost 7 bases and 4 bases, there was a span of 7 bases. The CDR3 DNA follows: TGTGCCAGCACCTGGGGCACCGGGGAGCTGTTTTTT. Translated: CASTWGTGELFF.

V is TRBV9 and J is TRBJ2-5; 12 bases align to TRBD2. The J call may be faulty, since TRBJ2-7 better matches the DNA end. CDR3 size: 14 residues. Germline V gene lookup returns CDR1 SGDLS and CDR2 YYNGEE. CDR3 sequence reads: CASSRTSGELEQYF. The CDR3 coding sequence is TGTGCCAGCAGCCGGACTAGCGGGGAGCTCGAGCAGTACTTC.

V is TRBV29-1 and J is TRBJ1-4; tentatively, D is TRBD1 (5 bases). Germline CDR1 is SQVTM and CDR2 is ANQGSEA. Trimming left V 0 bases short and J 3 bases short, with 8 bases between. This CDR3 contains 14 residues. The CDR3 sequence is CSVEDVGANEKLFF. The CDR3, as DNA: TGCAGCGTTGAAGATGTGGGGGCTAATGAAAAACTGTTTTTT.

The chain combines TRBV27 with TRBJ2-1; D remains ambiguous. The CDR3 spans 13 residues. CDR1 is MNHEY, CDR2 SMNVEV, per germline (reference sequence). Trimming left V 4 bases short and J 5 bases short, with 9 bases between. The CDR3, as DNA: TGTGCCAGCAGTTGGAACAGACACAATGAGCAGTTCTTC. Amino acid sequence: CASSWNRHNEQFF.

This clonotype was counted between two and nine times. The rearrangement links TRBV25-1 to TRBJ2-3, with D unclear. V was pared by 4 bases and J by 2 bases, with 16 bases between. Germline loops: CDR1 MGHDK, CDR2 SYGVNS. The CDR3 totals 16 residues. The CDR3 here is CASSVGRPSFTDTQYF. CDR3 nucleotides: TGTGCCAGCAGTGTTGGGCGGCCGTCTTTCACAGATACGCAGTATTTT. The full variable domain, in which reference TRBV25-1 and TRBJ2-3 provide the parts outside the CDR3, is EADIYQTPRYLVIGTGKKITLECSQTMGHDKMYWYQQDPGMELHLIHYSYGVNSTEKGDLSSESTVSRIRTEHFPLTLESARPSHTSQYLCASSVGRPSFTDTQYFGPGTRLTVL.

The rearrangement uses TRBV7-2 and TRBJ1-2; D may be TRBD1 (6 bases). The CDR3 contains 15 residues. Germline CDR1 and CDR2: SGHTA and FQGNSA. V shed 6 bases and J shed 9 bases, with 23 bases lying between them. The DNA of the CDR3 is TGTGCCAGCAGTTATAGGGCGGGACAAAGTAAAAGCTACACCTTC. Translated, it gives CASSYRAGQSKSYTF. Looking up the rest from reference TRBV7-2 and TRBJ1-2 gives the full variable domain: GAGVSQSPSNKVTEKGKDVELRCDPISGHTALYWYRQSLGQGLEFLIYFQGNSAPDKSGLPSDRFSAERTGGSVSTLTIQRTQQEDSAVYLCASSYRAGQSKSYTFGSGTRLTVV.

The J gene is TRBJ2-6, the V gene TRBV20-1; D possibly corresponds to TRBD2 (5 bases). CDR1 and CDR2 (germline): DFQATT, SNEGSKA (reference sequence). The CDR3 consists of 15 residues. V was shortened by 3 bases and J by 15 bases, with 24 bases between the two germline ends. The CDR3 DNA is TGCAGTGCTAGGGCCCTCGGGGTACTTGCCGAGGACCTGACTTTC. This gives the protein CSARALGVLAEDLTF.

This clonotype is a singleton in its sample. V usage is TRBV25-1 and J usage is TRBJ1-5; 10 bases map to TRBD1. The trim removed 3 bases at V and 4 bases at J, leaving 6 bases unmatched. The CDR3 consists of 16 residues. The germline V gene has CDR1 MGHDK and CDR2 SYGVNS. Here the CDR3 reads CASSEIRDRGNQPQHF. The CDR3, as DNA: TGTGCCAGCAGTGAGATCCGGGACAGGGGAAATCAGCCCCAGCATTTT.